The rows below give T cell receptor beta chains drawn from one sample of a study of T cells after yellow fever vaccination. TCRdb ran MiXCR on the 5' RACE reads and lists one entry per CDR3 protein. The repertoire includes hundreds of thousands of distinct CDR3 sequences, approximately 13% of them detected once, and about 15% sits in the top ten. Source: PBMCs, taken on the day of the yellow fever booster vaccination. The origin of the receptors is a man aged 30-40 years who received the YFV17D yellow fever vaccine. Each CDR3 is given without its conserved first and last residue.

V	length	J	CDR3
TRBV20-1	9	TRBJ2-3	SARSSDTQY
TRBV19	15	TRBJ2-6	ASSTLDRVVRANVLT
TRBV24-1	10	TRBJ1-1	ATSDSGTEAF
TRBV7-9	12	TRBJ2-1	ASSPGTGFPEQF
TRBV4-1	15	TRBJ1-4	ASSQSIGGRTNEKLF
TRBV29-1	15	TRBJ2-5	SVPGLAGDFRGETQY
TRBV27	13	TRBJ1-2	ASSLRTSHNYGYT
TRBV18	12	TRBJ2-5	ASSRGTAGETQY
TRBV29-1	10	TRBJ2-7	SVDEGGREQY
TRBV24-1	12	TRBJ2-7	ATSRLGGSYEQY
TRBV14	14	TRBJ2-7	ASSQGWDRVNREQY
TRBV7-2	12	TRBJ2-2	ASRQDSQGGELF
TRBV24-1	10	TRBJ2-7	ATSTGPYEQY
TRBV4-3	13	TRBJ2-7	ASSQSTGKSYEQY
TRBV5-1	13	TRBJ2-7	ASSLDASGTYEQY
TRBV20-1	12	TRBJ2-7	SASWQKTIYEQY
TRBV29-1	10	TRBJ2-5	SAQGGEETQY
TRBV20-1	12	TRBJ1-1	SRSRGLLNTEAF
TRBV20-1	11	TRBJ2-7	SATGQEFYEQY
TRBV6-2/TRBV6-3	14	TRBJ2-3	ASSYSSQTMVMAQY
TRBV7-9	13	TRBJ2-4	ASSPDSLAKNIQY
TRBV9	11	TRBJ2-1	ASSVEAHEEQF
TRBV10-3	12	TRBJ2-7	AITEGAGGNEQY
TRBV15	11	TRBJ2-5	ATSRVGQETQY
TRBV7-2	13	TRBJ2-3	ATQPWGLAGDTQY
TRBV11-2	14	TRBJ2-1	ASSVLAGAMGREQF
TRBV6-2/TRBV6-3	13	TRBJ2-7	ASLAPGRGTYEQY
TRBV6-2/TRBV6-3	14	TRBJ1-2	ASSKNRDGANYGYT
TRBV20-1	10	TRBJ2-1	SASGGIDEQF
TRBV12-3/TRBV12-4	11	TRBJ2-2	ASSLRVGGELF
TRBV20-1	10	TRBJ2-1	SARDQASGTL
TRBV27	11	TRBJ1-2	ASSPNRGSGYT
TRBV7-6	11	TRBJ2-5	ASSFRQRETQY
TRBV7-2	13	TRBJ2-1	ASSFSSGIYNEQF
TRBV29-1	14	TRBJ2-2	SGGTSGGPGTGELF
TRBV5-1	16	TRBJ2-3	ASSLAIGQRLTTDTQY
TRBV10-1	13	TRBJ2-1	ASSEQSTRNNEQF
TRBV11-2	16	TRBJ2-7	ASSFVPGQGSRGYEQY
TRBV3-1	13	TRBJ2-1	ASSLILSSYNEQF
TRBV27	11	TRBJ2-3	ASAGGWTDTQY
TRBV20-1	13	TRBJ2-7	SARVTAGGSYEQY
TRBV12-3/TRBV12-4	13	TRBJ1-5	ASSLEGLSNQPQH
TRBV7-2	12	TRBJ2-7	ASSLGGGAHEQY
TRBV27	10	TRBJ2-7	ASRRGGAEQY
TRBV18	11	TRBJ2-2	ASSPYNPGELF
TRBV7-2	14	TRBJ2-3	ASSLGWASGRGTQY
TRBV5-6	12	TRBJ2-7	ASSFNGGSGEQY
TRBV7-9	11	TRBJ2-1	ASSKVSPDEQF
TRBV15	21	TRBJ2-5	ATSRWGGTADLFDGSSVETQY
TRBV12-3/TRBV12-4	13	TRBJ2-5	ASSPRLAELETQY
TRBV20-1	12	TRBJ1-2	SASLGAVSHGYT